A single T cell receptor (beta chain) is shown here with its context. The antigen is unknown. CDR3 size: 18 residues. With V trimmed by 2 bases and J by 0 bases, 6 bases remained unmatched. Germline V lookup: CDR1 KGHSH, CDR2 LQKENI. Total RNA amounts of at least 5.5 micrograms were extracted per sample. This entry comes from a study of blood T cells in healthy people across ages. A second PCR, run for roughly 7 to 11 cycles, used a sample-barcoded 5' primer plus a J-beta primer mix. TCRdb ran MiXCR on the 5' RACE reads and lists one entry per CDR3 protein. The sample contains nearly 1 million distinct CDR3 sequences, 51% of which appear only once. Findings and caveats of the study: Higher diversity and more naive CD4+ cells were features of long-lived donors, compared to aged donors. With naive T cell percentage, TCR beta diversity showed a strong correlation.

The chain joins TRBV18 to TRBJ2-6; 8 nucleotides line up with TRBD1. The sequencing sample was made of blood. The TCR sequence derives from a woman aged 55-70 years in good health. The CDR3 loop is CASSPGQGAYSGANVLTF. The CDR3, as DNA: TGTGCCAGCTCACCAGGGCAGGGGGCCTACTCTGGGGCCAACGTCCTGACTTTC.